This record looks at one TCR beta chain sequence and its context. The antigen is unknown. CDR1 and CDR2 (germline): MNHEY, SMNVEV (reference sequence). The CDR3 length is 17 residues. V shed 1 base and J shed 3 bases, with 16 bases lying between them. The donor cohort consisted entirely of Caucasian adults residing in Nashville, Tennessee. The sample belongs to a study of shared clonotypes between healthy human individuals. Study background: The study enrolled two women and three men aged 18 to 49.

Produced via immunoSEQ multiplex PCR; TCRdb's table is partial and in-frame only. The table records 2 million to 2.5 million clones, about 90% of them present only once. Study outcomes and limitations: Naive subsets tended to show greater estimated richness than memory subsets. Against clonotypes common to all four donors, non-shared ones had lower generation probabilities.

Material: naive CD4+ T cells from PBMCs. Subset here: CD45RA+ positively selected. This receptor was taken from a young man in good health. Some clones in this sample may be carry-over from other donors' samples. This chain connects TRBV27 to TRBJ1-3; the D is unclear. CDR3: CASSLLPLGAIGNTIYF. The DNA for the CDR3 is TGTGCCAGCAGTTTATTGCCCCTCGGAGCCATTGGAAACACCATATATTTT.